This T cell receptor (beta chain) was sequenced for a study of T cell changes during pregnancy in multiple sclerosis. Sequencing was performed with immunoSEQ multiplex PCR; in TCRdb, only in-frame clones are kept and a portion is missing. The table includes 30,000 or so clones, roughly nine tenths detected once. This CDR3 has 14 amino acids. The germline V and J ends were trimmed by 4 bases and 7 bases, with 13 bases remaining between them. Germline V gives CDR1 MRHNA, CDR2 SNTAGT. The chain carries TRBV6-4 and TRBJ2-2; no clear D gene. The sequences come from CD8+ T cells from peripheral blood mononuclear cells, collected in the first trimester of pregnancy. The origin of this receptor is a female donor with multiple sclerosis, enrolled in a pregnancy study. As DNA, the CDR3 is TGTGCCAGCAGTGTGAGCGAGGAAAACGGGGAGCTGTTTTTT. Translating it yields CASSVSEENGELFF.